These 2 T cell receptor beta chains were sequenced from one sample in a study of blood T cell repertoires in COVID-19. Only in-frame clones appear in the TCRdb table, and some are missing; sequencing was by immunoSEQ multiplex PCR. The data hold 200,000 or so clones, with 86% observed a single time. Sequencing was carried out using peripheral blood. The receptors stem from a woman aged 45 to 65 with acute or convalescent COVID-19.

The chain employs TRBV4-1 and TRBJ1-5; 10 bases line up with TRBD1. CDR3 length: 17 residues. In germline, CDR1 is MGHRA, CDR2 YSYEKL. The V and J ends lost 2 bases and 3 bases, in that order; junction bases with no gene match: 7. CDR3 in DNA: TGCGCCAGCAGCCAACCCGGACAGGGGGTCTTCAATCAGCCCCAGCATTTT. It yields the protein CASSQPGQGVFNQPQHF.

The J gene is TRBJ1-2, the V gene TRBV19; 8 nucleotides align to TRBD1. Losses at the gene ends were 5 bases for V and 7 bases for J; bases not matched to a gene: 9. Germline assignment: CDR1 LNHDA and CDR2 SQIVND (reference sequence). The CDR3 sequence is 14 residues long. CDR3 nucleotides: TGTGCCAGTAGTGGGAACAGGGGGATTGGTGGCTACACCTTC. It encodes CASSGNRGIGGYTF.